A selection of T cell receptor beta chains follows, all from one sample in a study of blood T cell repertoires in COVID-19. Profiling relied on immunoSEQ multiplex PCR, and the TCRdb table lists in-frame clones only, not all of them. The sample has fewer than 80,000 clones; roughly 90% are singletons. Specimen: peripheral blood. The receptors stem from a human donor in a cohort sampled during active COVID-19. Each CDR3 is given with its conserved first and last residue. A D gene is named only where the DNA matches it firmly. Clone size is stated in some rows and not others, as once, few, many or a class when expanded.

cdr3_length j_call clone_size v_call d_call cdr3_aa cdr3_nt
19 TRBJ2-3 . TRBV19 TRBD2 CASSKRIRLAGEATDTQYF TGTGCCAGTAGTAAACGAATAAGACTAGCGGGGGAGGCTACAGATACGCAGTATTTT
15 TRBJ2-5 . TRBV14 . CASSPTRGYQETQYF TGTGCCAGCAGCCCGACTAGAGGTTATCAAGAGACCCAGTACTTC
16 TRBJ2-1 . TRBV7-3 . CASSLFGSAIANEQFF TGTGCCAGCAGCTTATTTGGGTCCGCCATAGCTAATGAGCAGTTCTTC
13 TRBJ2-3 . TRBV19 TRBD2 CASTSSGVDTQYF TGTGCCAGTACCTCAAGCGGGGTGGATACGCAGTATTTT
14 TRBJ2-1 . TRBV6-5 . CASSRVAAINEQFF TGTGCCAGCTCCCGGGTAGCGGCTATCAATGAGCAGTTCTTC
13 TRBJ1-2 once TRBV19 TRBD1 CASEPGQDYGYTF TGTGCCAGTGAACCCGGACAGGATTATGGCTACACCTTC
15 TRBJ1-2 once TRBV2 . CASSDSGQRNYGYTF TGTGCCAGCAGTGATTCTGGTCAGCGTAACTATGGCTACACCTTC
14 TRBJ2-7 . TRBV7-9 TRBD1 CASSLGGQGYEQYF TGTGCCAGCAGCTTAGGCGGACAGGGTTACGAGCAGTACTTC
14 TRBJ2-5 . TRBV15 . CATSRPASGETQYF TGTGCCACCAGCAGACCCGCGTCTGGAGAGACCCAGTACTTC
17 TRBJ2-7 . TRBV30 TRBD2 CAWSPGLAGYKSYEQYF TGTGCCTGGAGCCCGGGACTAGCGGGGTATAAAAGCTACGAGCAGTACTTC
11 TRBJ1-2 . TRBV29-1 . CSSSTGNGYTF TGCAGCAGCTCTACCGGGAATGGCTACACCTTC
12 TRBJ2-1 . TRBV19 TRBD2 CASSLIAGEQFF TGTGCCAGTAGTCTTATAGCGGGAGAACAGTTCTTC
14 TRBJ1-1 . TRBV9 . CASSVEGRDTEAFF TGTGCCAGCAGCGTAGAGGGCAGGGACACTGAAGCTTTCTTT
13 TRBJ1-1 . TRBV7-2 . CASSFPGMTEAFF TGTGCCAGCAGCTTTCCAGGGATGACTGAAGCTTTCTTT
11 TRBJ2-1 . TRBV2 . CASSGVHEQFF TGTGCCAGCAGTGGCGTCCATGAGCAGTTCTTC
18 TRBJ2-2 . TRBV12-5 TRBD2 CASGLRRLAGALTGELFF TGTGCTAGTGGCCTGAGACGACTAGCGGGGGCGCTGACCGGGGAGCTGTTTTTT
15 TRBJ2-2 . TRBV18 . CASSRTSSNTGELFF TGTGCCAGCTCACGGACATCCTCGAACACCGGGGAGCTGTTTTTT
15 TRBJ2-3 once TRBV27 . CASSLSAGGTDTQYF TGTGCCAGCAGTTTATCGGCAGGGGGCACAGATACGCAGTATTTT
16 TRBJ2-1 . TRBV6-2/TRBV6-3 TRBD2 CASSLTSGGAHSEQFF TGTGCCAGCAGTCTGACTAGCGGGGGGGCCCACAGTGAGCAGTTCTTC
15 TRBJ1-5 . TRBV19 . CASTPGGLRYQPQHF TGTGCCAGTACCCCTGGAGGGCTCAGGTATCAGCCCCAGCATTTT
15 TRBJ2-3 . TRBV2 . CASLLPGVGSDTQYF TGTGCCAGCCTACTCCCAGGGGTGGGCTCAGATACGCAGTATTTT
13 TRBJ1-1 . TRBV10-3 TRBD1 CAIRGQVNTEAFF TGTGCCATCAGGGGACAGGTGAACACTGAAGCTTTCTTT
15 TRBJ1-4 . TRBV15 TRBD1 CATSRIRQGAVQLFF TGTGCCACCAGCAGGATAAGACAGGGGGCAGTTCAACTGTTTTTT
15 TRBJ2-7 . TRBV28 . CASSFPFADNYEQYF TGTGCCAGCAGTTTCCCCTTCGCAGACAACTACGAGCAGTACTTC
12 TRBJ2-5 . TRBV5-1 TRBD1 CASRTGGETQYF TGCGCCAGCAGGACAGGGGGAGAGACCCAGTACTTC
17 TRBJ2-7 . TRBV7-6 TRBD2 CASSLLSASGRPYEQYF TGTGCCAGCAGCCTCCTCTCAGCTAGCGGGAGGCCCTACGAGCAGTACTTC
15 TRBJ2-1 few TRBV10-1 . CASSESWGGANEQFF TGCGCCAGCAGTGAGTCTTGGGGGGGGGCCAATGAGCAGTTCTTC
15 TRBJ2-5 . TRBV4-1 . CASSLEQGTKGTQYF TGCGCCAGCAGCCTCGAGCAGGGTACAAAGGGTACCCAGTACTTC
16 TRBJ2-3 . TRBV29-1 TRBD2 CSVGGSSGFLTDTQYF TGCAGCGTTGGGGGAAGTAGCGGGTTCCTCACAGATACGCAGTATTTT
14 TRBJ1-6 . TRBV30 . CAWRIRTDNSPLHF TGTGCCTGGAGGATCCGGACAGATAATTCACCCCTCCACTTT
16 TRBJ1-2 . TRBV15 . CATSLDAGRLSYGYTF TGTGCCACCAGCCTGGATGCGGGTAGGCTAAGCTATGGCTACACCTTC
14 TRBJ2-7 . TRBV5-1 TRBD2 CASSIGTNLNEQYF TGCGCCAGCAGCATCGGGACTAACCTTAACGAGCAGTACTTC
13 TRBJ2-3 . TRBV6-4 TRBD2 CASSKRGGDTQYF TGTGCCAGCAGCAAACGCGGGGGTGATACGCAGTATTTT
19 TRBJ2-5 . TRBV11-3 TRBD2 CASSLDWVAGGLEQETQYF TGTGCCAGCAGCTTAGATTGGGTAGCGGGGGGGCTTGAGCAAGAGACCCAGTACTTC
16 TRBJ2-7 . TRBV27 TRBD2 CASSITAAGEPYEQYF TGTGCCAGCAGTATAACAGCAGCGGGGGAACCCTACGAGCAGTACTTC
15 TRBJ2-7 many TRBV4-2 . CASSQDAATPLEQYF TGTGCCAGCAGCCAAGACGCCGCTACCCCGCTTGAGCAGTACTTC
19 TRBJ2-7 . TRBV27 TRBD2 CASSLSQRLAGGVAYEQYF TGTGCCAGCAGTTTATCGCAAAGACTAGCGGGAGGGGTTGCCTACGAGCAGTACTTC
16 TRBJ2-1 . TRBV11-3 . CASSPRGRGSYNEQFF TGTGCCAGCAGCCCTAGAGGGCGTGGGTCCTACAATGAGCAGTTCTTC
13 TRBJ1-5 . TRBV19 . CATSVDSLWPQHF TGTGCCACATCGGTGGACAGCTTATGGCCCCAGCATTTT
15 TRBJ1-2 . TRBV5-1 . CASSLEAGLLYGYTF TGCGCCAGCAGCTTGGAGGCGGGACTTCTGTATGGCTACACCTTC